These T cell receptor beta chains were read from a single sample in a study of cytomegalovirus exposure and HLA in healthy donors. Here immunoSEQ multiplex PCR was the method, and the copy in TCRdb shows in-frame clones only, minus some. The table records around 140,000 clones, approximately 73% of them present only once. The material sequenced was PBMCs. The receptors were sampled from a woman younger than 35 in good health and CMV-seronegative. Both conserved end residues are part of each CDR3. The D gene is left open where the match is weak. Clone size appears in some rows only: once, few, many, or a class for an expanded clone.

CDR3,V,J,size,D
CASRSIAGVLDSGANVLTF,TRBV5-4,TRBJ2-6,.,TRBD2
CASSLDIVQNTGELFF,TRBV7-2,TRBJ2-2,.,.
CASLRGEGNYEQYF,TRBV6-5,TRBJ2-7,.,.
CASSRRGGLQPQHF,TRBV19,TRBJ1-5,.,.
CASSHPDRGGSTEAFF,TRBV4-3,TRBJ1-1,once,TRBD1
CASGLGQGAGGELFF,TRBV12-5,TRBJ2-2,.,TRBD1
CASSLDIGRADTQYF,TRBV5-1,TRBJ2-3,.,TRBD2
CASSSGLAGALNSGANVLTF,TRBV5-4,TRBJ2-6,.,TRBD2
CASSQVPGPEQFF,TRBV4-1,TRBJ2-1,few,.
CSVGPGGTGGEKLFF,TRBV29-1,TRBJ1-4,.,TRBD1
CASSLSGLETQYF,TRBV5-1,TRBJ2-5,.,.
CASSGTLTEAFF,TRBV4-1,TRBJ1-1,.,.
CASSFAAGDSETQYF,TRBV7-7,TRBJ2-5,.,TRBD2
CASSYRPTGANEKLFF,TRBV6-6,TRBJ1-4,.,TRBD1
CASSVDPRGGKDIQYF,TRBV9,TRBJ2-4,few,TRBD2
CASSQVRYNEQFF,TRBV4-3,TRBJ2-1,.,.
CASSLIPGGGGELFF,TRBV7-7,TRBJ2-2,.,TRBD2
CASSLTSDEQFF,TRBV27,TRBJ2-1,.,.
CASSQVQYLASTDTQYF,TRBV4-1,TRBJ2-3,.,.
CASSEGGQRRDEQYF,TRBV10-2,TRBJ2-7,.,TRBD1
CASSPRPGLVTGELFF,TRBV5-4,TRBJ2-2,few,TRBD2
CASRFGEGEQFF,TRBV5-1,TRBJ2-1,few,TRBD2
CASRQELTDNYGYTF,TRBV14,TRBJ1-2,few,.
CASLRDRGNEKLFF,TRBV6-1,TRBJ1-4,.,TRBD1
CASSPTTTSTDTQYF,TRBV4-3,TRBJ2-3,few,.
CASSYSSGGARIEETQYF,TRBV6-9,TRBJ2-5,few,TRBD2
CASSSTGGNEQFF,TRBV5-1,TRBJ2-1,.,TRBD2
CASSIGYSGSGDTQYF,TRBV7-3,TRBJ2-3,.,.
CASSYSKAGWETQYF,TRBV6-5,TRBJ2-5,.,.
CASSQDGGTNYGYTF,TRBV4-1,TRBJ1-2,.,.
CASSLFSPDSRNTEAFF,TRBV7-2,TRBJ1-1,.,.
CASSLRYGYTF,TRBV28,TRBJ1-2,.,.
CASSLGAGSADTQYF,TRBV5-1,TRBJ2-3,.,.
CASSPLAGGGGELFF,TRBV5-1,TRBJ2-2,.,TRBD2
CASSLDPTGRNTEAFF,TRBV5-4,TRBJ1-1,.,TRBD1
CASSSAPRQGLSTDTQYF,TRBV7-2,TRBJ2-3,.,TRBD1
CASSGGLAGGLYEQFF,TRBV5-1,TRBJ2-1,.,TRBD2
CASSSMGTSYGYTF,TRBV28,TRBJ1-2,.,.
CSAGHTPYNEQFF,TRBV29-1,TRBJ2-1,.,.
CASSLKGTAEKLFF,TRBV27,TRBJ1-4,.,TRBD1
CASSPPASGGEQFF,TRBV18,TRBJ2-1,.,.
CASGQLPNQPQHF,TRBV2,TRBJ1-5,.,.
CASSPTGTTGNTIYF,TRBV9,TRBJ1-3,.,.
CASSQVEINRPYEQYF,TRBV4-2,TRBJ2-7,.,.
CASSLRDSLYGYTF,TRBV28,TRBJ1-2,.,TRBD1
CASSPPQGGDWTGELFF,TRBV18,TRBJ2-2,few,TRBD2
CASSFGLDNEQFF,TRBV7-6,TRBJ2-1,few,.